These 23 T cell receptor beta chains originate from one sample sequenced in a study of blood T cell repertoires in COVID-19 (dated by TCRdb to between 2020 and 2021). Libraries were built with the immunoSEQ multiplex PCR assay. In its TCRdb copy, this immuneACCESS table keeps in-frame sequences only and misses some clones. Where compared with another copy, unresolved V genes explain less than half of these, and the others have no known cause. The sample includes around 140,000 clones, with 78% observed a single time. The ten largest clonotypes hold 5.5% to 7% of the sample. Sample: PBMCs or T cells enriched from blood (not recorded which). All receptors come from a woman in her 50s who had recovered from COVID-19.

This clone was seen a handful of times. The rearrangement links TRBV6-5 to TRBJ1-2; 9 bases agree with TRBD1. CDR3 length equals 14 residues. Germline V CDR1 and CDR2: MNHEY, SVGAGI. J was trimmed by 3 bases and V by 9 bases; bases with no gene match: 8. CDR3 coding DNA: TGTGCCAGTGGGGTGACAGGGGGGGACTATGGCTACACCTTC. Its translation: CASGVTGGDYGYTF.

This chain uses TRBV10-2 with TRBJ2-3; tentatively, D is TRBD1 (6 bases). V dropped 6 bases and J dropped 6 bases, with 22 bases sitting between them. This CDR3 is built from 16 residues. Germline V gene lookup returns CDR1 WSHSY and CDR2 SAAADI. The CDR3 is CASSQTGRGSGDTQYF. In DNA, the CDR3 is TGCGCCAGCAGCCAAACGGGCAGGGGCTCGGGGGATACGCAGTATTTT.

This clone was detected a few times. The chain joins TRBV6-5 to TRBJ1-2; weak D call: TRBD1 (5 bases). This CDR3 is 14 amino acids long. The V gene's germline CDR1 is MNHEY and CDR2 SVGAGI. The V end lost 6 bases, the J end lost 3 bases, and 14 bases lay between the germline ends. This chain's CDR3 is CASSRGGFDYGYTF. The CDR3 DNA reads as TGTGCCAGCAGCCGGGGGGGTTTTGACTATGGCTACACCTTC.

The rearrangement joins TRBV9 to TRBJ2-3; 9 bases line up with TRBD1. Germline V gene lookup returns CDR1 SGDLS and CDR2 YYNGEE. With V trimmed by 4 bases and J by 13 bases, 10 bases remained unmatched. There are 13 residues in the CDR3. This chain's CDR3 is CASSLGTGREEYF. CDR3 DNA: TGTGCCAGCAGCCTCGGGACAGGGAGGGAGGAGTATTTT.

CDR3 bases: TGCGCCAGCAGCCAAGAACGGGGCAGGGGAGCCACTTTCTTT. Residues: CASSQERGRGATFF. The rearrangement links TRBV4-1 to TRBJ1-1; possibly TRBD1 for D (6 bases). V gave up 0 bases and J gave up 12 bases, with 17 bases separating them. This CDR3 spans 14 amino acids. Germline-derived CDR1 and CDR2 are MGHRA and YSYEKL.

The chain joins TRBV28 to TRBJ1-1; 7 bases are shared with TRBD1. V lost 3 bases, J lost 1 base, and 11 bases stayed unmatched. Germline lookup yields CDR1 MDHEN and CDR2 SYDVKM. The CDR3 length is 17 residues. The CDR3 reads CASSFPGTVTKNTEAFF. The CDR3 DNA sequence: TGTGCCAGCAGTTTCCCTGGGACAGTGACTAAGAACACTGAAGCTTTCTTT.

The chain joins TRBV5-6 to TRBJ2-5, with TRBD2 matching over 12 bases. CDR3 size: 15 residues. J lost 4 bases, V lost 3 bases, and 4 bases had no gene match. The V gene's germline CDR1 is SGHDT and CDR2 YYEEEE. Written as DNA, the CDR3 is TGTGCCAGCAGCTCCGCGACTAGCGGGGGAGAGACCCAGTACTTC. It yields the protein CASSSATSGGETQYF.

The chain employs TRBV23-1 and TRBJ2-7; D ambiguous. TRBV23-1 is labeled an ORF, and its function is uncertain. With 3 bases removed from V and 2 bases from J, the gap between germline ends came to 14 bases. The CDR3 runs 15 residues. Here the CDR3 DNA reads TGCGCCAGCAGTCACCTTTTCCGGGTCGCCTACGAGCAGTACGTC. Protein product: CASSHLFRVAYEQYV.

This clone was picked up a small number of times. Here the CDR3 DNA reads TGTGCCACCAGCGGGGGGGCCACAGATACGCAGTATTTT. This gives the protein CATSGGATDTQYF. This sequence joins TRBV24-1 and TRBJ2-3; 8 bases align to TRBD2. There are 13 residues in the CDR3. J was trimmed by 2 bases and V by 7 bases; bases with no gene match: 1. The V gene's germline CDR1 is KGHDR and CDR2 SFDVKD.

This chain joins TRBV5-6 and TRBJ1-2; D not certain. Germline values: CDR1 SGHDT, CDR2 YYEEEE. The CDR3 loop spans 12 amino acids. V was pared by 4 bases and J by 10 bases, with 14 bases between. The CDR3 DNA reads TGTGCCAGCAGCCCGGAGAGGGTAGACTACACCTTC. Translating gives CASSPERVDYTF.

The chain's CDR3 is CASSWTSPYGYTF. Here the CDR3 DNA reads TGTGCCAGCAGTTGGACAAGCCCCTATGGCTACACCTTC. The chain couples TRBV6-6 to TRBJ1-2; D might be TRBD1 (5 bases). The germline V gene has CDR1 MNHNY and CDR2 SVGAGI (reference sequence). V was pared by 4 bases and J by 4 bases, with 10 bases between. The CDR3 has 13 amino acids.

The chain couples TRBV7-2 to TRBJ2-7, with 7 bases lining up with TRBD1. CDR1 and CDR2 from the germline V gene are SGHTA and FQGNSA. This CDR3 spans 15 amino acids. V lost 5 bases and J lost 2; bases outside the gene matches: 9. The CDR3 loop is CASSTRTGPPYEQYV. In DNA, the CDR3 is TGTGCCAGCAGCACCCGGACAGGCCCTCCCTACGAGCAGTACGTC.

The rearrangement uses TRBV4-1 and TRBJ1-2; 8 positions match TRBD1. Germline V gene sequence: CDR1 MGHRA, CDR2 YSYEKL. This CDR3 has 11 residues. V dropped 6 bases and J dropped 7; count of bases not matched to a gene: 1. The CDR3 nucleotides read TGCGCCAGCAGACAGGGGGTTGGCTACACCTTC. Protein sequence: CASRQGVGYTF.

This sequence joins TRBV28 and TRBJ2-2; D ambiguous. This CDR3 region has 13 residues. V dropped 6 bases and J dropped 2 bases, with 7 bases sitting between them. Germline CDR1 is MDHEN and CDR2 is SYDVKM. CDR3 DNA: TGTGCCAGCAGGTCAACTAACACCGGGGAGCTGTTTTTT. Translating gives CASRSTNTGELFF.

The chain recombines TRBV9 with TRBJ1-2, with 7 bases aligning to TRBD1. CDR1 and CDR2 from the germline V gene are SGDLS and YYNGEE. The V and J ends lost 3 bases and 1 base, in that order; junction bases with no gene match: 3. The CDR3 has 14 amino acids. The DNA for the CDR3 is TGTGCCAGCAGCGGACAGGGCTATAACTATGGCTACACCTTC. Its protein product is CASSGQGYNYGYTF. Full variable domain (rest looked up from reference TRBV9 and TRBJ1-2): DSGVTQTPKHLITATGQRVTLRCSPRSGDLSVYWYQQSLDQGLQFLIQYYNGEERAKGNILERFSAQQFPDLHSELNLSSLELGDSALYFCASSGQGYNYGYTFGSGTRLTVV.

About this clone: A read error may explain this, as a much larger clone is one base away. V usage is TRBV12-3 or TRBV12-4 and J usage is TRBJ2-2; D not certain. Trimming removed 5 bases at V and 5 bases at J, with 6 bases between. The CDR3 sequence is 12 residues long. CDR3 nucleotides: TGTGCCAGCAGTCCCTTTACCGGGGAGCTGTTTTTT. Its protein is CASSPFTGELFF.

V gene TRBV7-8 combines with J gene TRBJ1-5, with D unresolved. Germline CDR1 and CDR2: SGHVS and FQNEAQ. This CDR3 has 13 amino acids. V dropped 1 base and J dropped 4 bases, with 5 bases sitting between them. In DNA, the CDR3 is TGTGCCAGCAGCTTAGATAGAAATCAGCCCCAGCATTTT. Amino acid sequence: CASSLDRNQPQHF.

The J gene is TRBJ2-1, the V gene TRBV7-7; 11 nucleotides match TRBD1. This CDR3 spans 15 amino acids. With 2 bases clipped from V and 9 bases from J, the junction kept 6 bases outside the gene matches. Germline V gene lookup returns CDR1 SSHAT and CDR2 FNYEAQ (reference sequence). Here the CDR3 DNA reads TGTGCCAGCAGCTTAACGGACAGGGGGCAAAGTGAGCAGTTCTTC. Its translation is CASSLTDRGQSEQFF.

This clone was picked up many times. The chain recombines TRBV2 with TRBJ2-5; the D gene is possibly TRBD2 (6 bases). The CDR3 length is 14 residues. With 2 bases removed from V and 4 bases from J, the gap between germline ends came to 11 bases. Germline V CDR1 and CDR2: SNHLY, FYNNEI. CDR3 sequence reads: CASSERGGVETQYF. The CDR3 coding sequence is TGTGCCAGCAGTGAACGCGGCGGGGTAGAGACCCAGTACTTC.

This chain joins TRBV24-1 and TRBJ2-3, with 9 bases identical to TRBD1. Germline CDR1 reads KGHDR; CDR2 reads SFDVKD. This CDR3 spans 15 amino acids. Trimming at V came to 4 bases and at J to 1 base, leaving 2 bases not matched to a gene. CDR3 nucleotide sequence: TGTGCCACCAGTGAAACAGGGGGCGGCACAGATACGCAGTATTTT. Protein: CATSETGGGTDTQYF.

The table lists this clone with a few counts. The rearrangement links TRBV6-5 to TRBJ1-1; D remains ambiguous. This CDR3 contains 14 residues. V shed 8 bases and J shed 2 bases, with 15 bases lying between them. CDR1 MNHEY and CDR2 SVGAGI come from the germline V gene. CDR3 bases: TGTGCCAGCCAGATGGGAGGGTTAAACACTGAAGCTTTCTTT. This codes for CASQMGGLNTEAFF.

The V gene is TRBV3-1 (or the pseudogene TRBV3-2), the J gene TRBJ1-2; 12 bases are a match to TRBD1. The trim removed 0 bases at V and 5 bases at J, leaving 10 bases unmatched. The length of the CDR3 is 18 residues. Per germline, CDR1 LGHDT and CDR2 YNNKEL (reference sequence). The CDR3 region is CASSQEGGGTGGRYGYTF. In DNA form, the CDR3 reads TGTGCCAGCAGCCAAGAGGGCGGGGGGACAGGGGGCAGGTATGGCTACACCTTC.

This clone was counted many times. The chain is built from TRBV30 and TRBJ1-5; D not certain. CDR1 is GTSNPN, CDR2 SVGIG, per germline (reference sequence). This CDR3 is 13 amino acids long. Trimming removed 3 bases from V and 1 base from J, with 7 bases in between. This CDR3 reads CAWRYSSNQPQHF. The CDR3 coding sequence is TGTGCCTGGAGATACTCAAGCAATCAGCCCCAGCATTTT.